This T cell receptor (beta chain) originates from a study of beta chain features in type 1 diabetes. About the research overall: Patient and healthy donor groups were alike in age, gender and cell yields. Study outcomes and limitations: Compared to healthy donors, patients appeared to have naive, central memory and Treg TCRB repertoires that were more alike. Insertions were fewer and deletions more numerous at VDJ junctions in type 1 diabetes patients. Shorter TCRB CDR3s, moderately but significantly so, marked every one of the four CD4+ subsets in Type 1 diabetes patients.

The V gene lost 0 bases and the J gene lost 5 bases, with 5 bases spanning the gap. The CDR3 loop spans 11 amino acids. Germline CDR1 reads DFQATT; CDR2 reads SNEGSKA (reference sequence). This clone was counted only a few times. The antigen is not known. Reverse transcribing all isolated RNA meant expressed TCRB transcripts were sequenced. Here immunoSEQ multiplex PCR was the method, and the copy in TCRdb shows in-frame clones only, minus some. This sample has about 660,000 clones, with around an eighth found just once. The sample taken for sequencing was naive CD4+ T cells from blood. The clonotype comes from a man younger than 35 with type 1 diabetes. The V gene is TRBV20-1, the J gene TRBJ2-7, with D unclear. CDR3 protein: CSAREDHEQYF. The CDR3, as DNA: TGCAGTGCTAGAGAGGACCACGAGCAGTACTTC.